This T cell receptor (beta chain) was retrieved from a study of blood T cell repertoires in COVID-19. The assay was immunoSEQ multiplex PCR, and TCRdb's table has in-frame clones only and misses some. Among about 290,000 clones listed, 70% to 90% were seen once. Germline CDR1 LGHDT, CDR2 YNNKEL (reference sequence). Trimming removed 4 bases from V and 4 bases from J; junction bases left unmatched: 9. There are 16 residues in the CDR3. This clone has only one observation. This clonotype was obtained from a woman between 45 and 60 years old with active or convalescent COVID-19. The source material was peripheral blood. J is TRBJ2-7 and V is TRBV3-1 (or the pseudogene TRBV3-2); 11 nucleotides match TRBD2. The CDR3 protein is CASSPLRASGRYEQYF. CDR3 bases: TGTGCCAGCAGCCCCCTTAGGGCTAGCGGGAGGTACGAGCAGTACTTC.